What follows describes a single TCR beta chain. Antigen unknown. These data are taken from a study of response to subunit inactivated influenza vaccine. Study conclusions and caveats: With each seasonal influenza vaccination, the authors suggested, few new T cells are recruited.

TCRdb re-called the RT-PCR reads with MiXCR, one entry per CDR3 protein. The table shows roughly 170,000 distinct CDR3 sequences, with about 9.3% occurring only once. The V end was cut by 4 bases, the J end by 0 bases, with 14 bases between. This CDR3 spans 16 amino acids. Germline CDR1 SGHTS, CDR2 YDEGEE. J is TRBJ1-3 and V is TRBV5-8, with D unclear. The TCR was taken from a man aged 45-65 years who received an inactivated influenza vaccine. The specimen comprised non-naive T cells sorted from PBMCs, sampled on the day of vaccination. The CDR3 is CASSPVGYHSGNTIYF. The CDR3 DNA reads as TGTGCCAGCAGCCCCGTCGGTTACCACTCTGGAAACACCATATATTTT.